Below, one TCR beta chain is given with its context. Its antigen is unknown. TCRdb's table, derived via immunoSEQ multiplex PCR, lists solely in-frame clones and lacks some. The sample holds 50,000 to 70,000 clones; 94% are singletons and the top ten take approximately 19%. The entry originates in a study of human versus mouse CDR3 diversity and MHC coevolution. About the study: Samples had between about 5.5 x 10^6 and 1.7 x 10^7 valid reads. General study results and limits: Six MHC II alleles selected the human T cells. The lowest clonal inequality scores came from most of the three human donors.

The CDR3 loop spans 13 amino acids. The V end was cut by 10 bases, the J end by 0 bases, with 11 bases between. CDR1 is SGDLS, CDR2 YYNGEE, per germline. The sequencing input was naive CD4+ T cells from blood. Subset denoted: CD45RO-negative CD62L-positive naive CD4 T cells. The chain uses TRBV9 and TRBJ1-5; D is perhaps TRBD1 (5 bases). The sequence came from a person in their sixties or seventies in good health. The CDR3 here is CASGDGSNQPQHF. CDR3 in DNA: TGTGCCTCGGGGGATGGTAGCAATCAGCCCCAGCATTTT.